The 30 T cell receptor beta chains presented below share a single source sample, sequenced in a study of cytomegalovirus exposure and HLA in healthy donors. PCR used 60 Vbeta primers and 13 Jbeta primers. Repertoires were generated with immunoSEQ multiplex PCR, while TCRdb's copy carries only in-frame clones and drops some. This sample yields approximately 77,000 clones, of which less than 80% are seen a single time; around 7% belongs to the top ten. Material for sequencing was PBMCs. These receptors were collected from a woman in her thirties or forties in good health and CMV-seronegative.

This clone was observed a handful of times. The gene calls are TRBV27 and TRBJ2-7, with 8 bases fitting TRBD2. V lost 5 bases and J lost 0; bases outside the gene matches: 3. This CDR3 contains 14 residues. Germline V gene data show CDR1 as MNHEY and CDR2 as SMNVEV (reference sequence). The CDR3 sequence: CASSIAGSSYEQYF. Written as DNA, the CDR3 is TGTGCCAGCAGTATAGCGGGGAGCTCCTACGAGCAGTACTTC.

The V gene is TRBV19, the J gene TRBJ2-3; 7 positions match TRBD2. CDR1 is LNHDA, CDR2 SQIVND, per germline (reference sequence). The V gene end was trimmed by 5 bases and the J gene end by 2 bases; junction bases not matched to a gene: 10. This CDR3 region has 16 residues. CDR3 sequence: CASSGGSGRNTDTQYF. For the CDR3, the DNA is TGTGCCAGTAGTGGCGGGAGTGGAAGAAACACAGATACGCAGTATTTT.

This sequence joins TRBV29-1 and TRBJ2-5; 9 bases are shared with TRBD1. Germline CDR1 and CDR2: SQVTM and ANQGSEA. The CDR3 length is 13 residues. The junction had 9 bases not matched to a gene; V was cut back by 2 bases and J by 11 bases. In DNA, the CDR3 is TGCAGCGTTGAATGGACAGGGGCTTTGGAGCAGTACTTC. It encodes CSVEWTGALEQYF.

CDR3 residues: CASSGWEGEADTQYF. In DNA form, the CDR3 reads TGTGCCAGCAGCGGATGGGAGGGAGAGGCAGATACGCAGTATTTT. The V gene is TRBV9, the J gene TRBJ2-3, with 7 nucleotides matching TRBD2. Germline V lookup: CDR1 SGDLS, CDR2 YYNGEE. The CDR3 has 15 residues. Unmatched junction bases numbered 8, after V lost 3 bases and J lost 4 bases.

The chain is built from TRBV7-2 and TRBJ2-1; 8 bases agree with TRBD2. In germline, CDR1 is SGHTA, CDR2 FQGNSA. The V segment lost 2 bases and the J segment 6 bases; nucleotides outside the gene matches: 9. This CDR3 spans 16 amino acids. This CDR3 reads CASSLRRGGLGNEQFF. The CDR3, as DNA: TGTGCCAGCAGCTTAAGACGGGGGGGCCTCGGCAATGAGCAGTTCTTC. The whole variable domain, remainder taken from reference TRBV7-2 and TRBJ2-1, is GAGVSQSPSNKVTEKGKDVELRCDPISGHTALYWYRQSLGQGLEFLIYFQGNSAPDKSGLPSDRFSAERTGGSVSTLTIQRTQQEDSAVYLCASSLRRGGLGNEQFFGPGTRLTVL.

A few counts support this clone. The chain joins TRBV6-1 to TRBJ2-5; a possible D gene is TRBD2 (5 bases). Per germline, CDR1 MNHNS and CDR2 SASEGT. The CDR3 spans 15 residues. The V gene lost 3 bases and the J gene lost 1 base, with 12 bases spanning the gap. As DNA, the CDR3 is TGTGCCAGCAGTGACAGGCCTAGCTCCCAAGAGACCCAGTACTTC. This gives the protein CASSDRPSSQETQYF.

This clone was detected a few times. The CDR3 DNA reads as TGTGCCAGCAGCGCGGACAGCCGGGGGGGTCAGTACTTC. As protein: CASSADSRGGQYF. The chain links TRBV11-2 to TRBJ2-4; TRBD2 matches 8 bases. The junction had 9 bases not matched to a gene; V was cut back by 5 bases and J by 12 bases. The CDR3 has 13 amino acids. Germline CDR1 reads SGHAT; CDR2 reads FQNNGV.

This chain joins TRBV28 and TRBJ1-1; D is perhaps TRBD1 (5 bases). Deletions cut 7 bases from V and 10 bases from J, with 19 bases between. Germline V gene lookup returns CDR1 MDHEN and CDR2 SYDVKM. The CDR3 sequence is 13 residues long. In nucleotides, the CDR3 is TGTGCCAGCACCCTGGGGGGTTTAGCGGGAGCTTTCTTT. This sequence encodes CASTLGGLAGAFF.

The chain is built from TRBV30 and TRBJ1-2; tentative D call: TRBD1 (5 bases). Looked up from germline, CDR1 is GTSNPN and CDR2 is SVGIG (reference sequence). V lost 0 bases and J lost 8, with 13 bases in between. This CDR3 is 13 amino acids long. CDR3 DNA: TGTGCCTGGAGTGTCAGGGCCCTGAGGGGCTACACCTTC. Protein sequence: CAWSVRALRGYTF.

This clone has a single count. The DNA for the CDR3 is TGTGCCAGCAGTCATGGACTAGCGGGAGGGACAGATACGCAGTATTTT. This encodes CASSHGLAGGTDTQYF. The rearrangement links TRBV28 to TRBJ2-3; 15 bases map to TRBD2. The CDR3 is made up of 16 amino acids. V dropped 5 bases and J dropped 3; count of bases not matched to a gene: 3. Germline V CDR1 and CDR2: MDHEN, SYDVKM.

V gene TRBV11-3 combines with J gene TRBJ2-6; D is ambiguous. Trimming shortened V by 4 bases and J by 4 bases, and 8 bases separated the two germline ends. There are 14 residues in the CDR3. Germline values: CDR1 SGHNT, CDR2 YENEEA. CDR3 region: CASSSRSGANVLTF. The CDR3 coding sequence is TGTGCCAGCAGCTCCCGGTCCGGGGCCAACGTCCTGACTTTC.

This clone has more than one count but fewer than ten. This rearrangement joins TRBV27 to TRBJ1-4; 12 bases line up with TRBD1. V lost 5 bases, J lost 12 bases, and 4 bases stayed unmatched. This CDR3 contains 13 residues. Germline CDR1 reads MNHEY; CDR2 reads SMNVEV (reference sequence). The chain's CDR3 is CASSAGTGGQLFF. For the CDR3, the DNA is TGTGCCAGCAGTGCCGGGACAGGGGGCCAACTGTTTTTT.

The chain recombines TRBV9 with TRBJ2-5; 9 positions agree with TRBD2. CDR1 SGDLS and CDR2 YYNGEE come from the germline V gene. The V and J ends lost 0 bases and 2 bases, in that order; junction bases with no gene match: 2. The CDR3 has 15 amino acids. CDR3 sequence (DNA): TGTGCCAGCAGCGTAGGACTAGCGGTACAAGAGACCCAGTACTTC. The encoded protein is CASSVGLAVQETQYF.

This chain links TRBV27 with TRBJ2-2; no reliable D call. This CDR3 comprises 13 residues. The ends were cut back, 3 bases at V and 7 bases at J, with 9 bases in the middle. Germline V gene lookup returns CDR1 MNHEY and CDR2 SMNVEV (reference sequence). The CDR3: CASSFGVSGELFF. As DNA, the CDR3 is TGTGCCAGCAGTTTTGGAGTTAGCGGGGAGCTGTTTTTT.

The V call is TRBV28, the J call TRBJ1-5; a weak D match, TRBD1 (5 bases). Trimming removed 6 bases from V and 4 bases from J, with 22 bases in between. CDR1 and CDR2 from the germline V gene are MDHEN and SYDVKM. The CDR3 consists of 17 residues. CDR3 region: CASSLPPGEGINQPQHF. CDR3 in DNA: TGTGCCAGCAGCCTTCCCCCGGGGGAGGGTATAAATCAGCCCCAGCATTTT.

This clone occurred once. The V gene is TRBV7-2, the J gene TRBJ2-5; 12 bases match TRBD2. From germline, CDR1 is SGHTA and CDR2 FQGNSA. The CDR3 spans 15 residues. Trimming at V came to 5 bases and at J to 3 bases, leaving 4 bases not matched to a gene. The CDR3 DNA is TGTGCCAGCAGCCTACCTAGCGGGGGGGAAGAGACCCAGTACTTC. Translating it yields CASSLPSGGEETQYF.

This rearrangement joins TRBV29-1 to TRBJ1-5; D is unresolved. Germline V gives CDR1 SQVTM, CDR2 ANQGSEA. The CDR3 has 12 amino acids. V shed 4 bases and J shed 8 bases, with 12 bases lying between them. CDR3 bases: TGCAGCGTTGGACGGTCCGGGGAGCCCCAGCATTTT. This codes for CSVGRSGEPQHF.

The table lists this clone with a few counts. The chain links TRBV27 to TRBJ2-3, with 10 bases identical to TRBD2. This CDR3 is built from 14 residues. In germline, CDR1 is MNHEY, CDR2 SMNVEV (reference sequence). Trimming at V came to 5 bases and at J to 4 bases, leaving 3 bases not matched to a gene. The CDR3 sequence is CASSSGGAPDTQYF. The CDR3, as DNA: TGTGCCAGCAGTAGCGGGGGGGCCCCAGATACGCAGTATTTT.

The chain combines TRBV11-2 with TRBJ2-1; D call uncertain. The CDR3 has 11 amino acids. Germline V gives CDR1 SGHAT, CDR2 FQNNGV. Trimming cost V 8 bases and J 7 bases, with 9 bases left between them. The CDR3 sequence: CASAPRNEQFF. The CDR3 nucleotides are TGTGCCAGCGCCCCGAGGAATGAGCAGTTCTTC.

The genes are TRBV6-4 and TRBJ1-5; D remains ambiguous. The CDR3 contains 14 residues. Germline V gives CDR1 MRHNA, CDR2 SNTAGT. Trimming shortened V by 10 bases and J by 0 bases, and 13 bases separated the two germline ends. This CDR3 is CATSDGDSNQPQHF. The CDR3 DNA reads TGTGCCACCTCGGACGGGGATAGCAATCAGCCCCAGCATTTT.

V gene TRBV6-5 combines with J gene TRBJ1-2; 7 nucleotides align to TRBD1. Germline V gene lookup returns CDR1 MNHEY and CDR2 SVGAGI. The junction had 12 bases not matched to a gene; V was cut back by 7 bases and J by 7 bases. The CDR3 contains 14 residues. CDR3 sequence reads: CASTRGQPFFGYTF. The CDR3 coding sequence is TGTGCCAGCACCCGGGGACAGCCGTTTTTTGGCTACACCTTC.

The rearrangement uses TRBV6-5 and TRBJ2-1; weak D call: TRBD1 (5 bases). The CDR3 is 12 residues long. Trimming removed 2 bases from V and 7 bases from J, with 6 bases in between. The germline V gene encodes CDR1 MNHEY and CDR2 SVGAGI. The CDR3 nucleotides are TGTGCCAGCAGTTACACAGGTAATGAGCAGTTCTTC. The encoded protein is CASSYTGNEQFF.

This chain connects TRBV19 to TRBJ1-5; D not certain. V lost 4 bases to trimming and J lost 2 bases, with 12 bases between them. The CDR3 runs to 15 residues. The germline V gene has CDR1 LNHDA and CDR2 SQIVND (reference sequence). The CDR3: CASSTGRNRNQPQHF. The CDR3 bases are TGTGCCAGTAGTACCGGCAGGAACCGCAATCAGCCCCAGCATTTT.

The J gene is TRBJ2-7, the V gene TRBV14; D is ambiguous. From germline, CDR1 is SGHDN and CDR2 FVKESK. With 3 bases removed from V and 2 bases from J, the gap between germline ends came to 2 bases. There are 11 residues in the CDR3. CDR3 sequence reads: CASSHTYEQYF. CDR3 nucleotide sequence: TGTGCCAGCAGCCACACCTACGAGCAGTACTTC.

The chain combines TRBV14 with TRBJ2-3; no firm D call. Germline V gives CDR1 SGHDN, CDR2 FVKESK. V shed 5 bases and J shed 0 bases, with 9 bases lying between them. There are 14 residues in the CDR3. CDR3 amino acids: CASSTVGSTDTQYF. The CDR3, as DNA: TGTGCCAGCAGCACAGTTGGAAGCACAGATACGCAGTATTTT.

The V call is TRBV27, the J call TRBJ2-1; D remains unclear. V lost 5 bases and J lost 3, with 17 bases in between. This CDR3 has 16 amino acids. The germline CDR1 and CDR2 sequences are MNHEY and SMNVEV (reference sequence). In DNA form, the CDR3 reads TGTGCCAGCAGTAAGGAAAGACTTCCCCTCTACAATGAGCAGTTCTTC. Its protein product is CASSKERLPLYNEQFF.

The CDR3, as DNA: TGTGCCAGCAGCCCCTATGGAGGCGTAGACCAACCAGATACGCAGTATTTT. It encodes CASSPYGGVDQPDTQYF. V and J are TRBV9 and TRBJ2-3; D possibly corresponds to TRBD2 (5 bases). Deletions cut 4 bases from V and 4 bases from J, with 22 bases between. The germline gives CDR1 SGDLS, CDR2 YYNGEE. The CDR3 totals 17 residues.

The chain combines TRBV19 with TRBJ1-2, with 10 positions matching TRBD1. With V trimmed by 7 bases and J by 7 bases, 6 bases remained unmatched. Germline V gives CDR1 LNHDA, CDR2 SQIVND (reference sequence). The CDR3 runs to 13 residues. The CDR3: CASTRDRGSGYTF. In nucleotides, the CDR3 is TGTGCCAGTACTAGGGACAGGGGATCTGGCTACACCTTC.

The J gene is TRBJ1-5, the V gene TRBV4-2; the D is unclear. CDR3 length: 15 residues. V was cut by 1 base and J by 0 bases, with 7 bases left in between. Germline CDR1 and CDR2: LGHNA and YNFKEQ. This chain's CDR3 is CASSQGANSNQPQHF. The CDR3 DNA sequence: TGTGCCAGCAGCCAAGGCGCAAATAGCAATCAGCCCCAGCATTTT.

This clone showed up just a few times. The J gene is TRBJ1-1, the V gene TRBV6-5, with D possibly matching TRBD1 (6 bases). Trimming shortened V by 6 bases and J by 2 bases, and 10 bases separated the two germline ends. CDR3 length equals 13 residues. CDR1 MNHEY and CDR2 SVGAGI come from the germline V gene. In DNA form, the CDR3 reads TGTGCCAGCAGACCAGGGGAAAACACTGAAGCTTTCTTT. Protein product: CASRPGENTEAFF.